This T cell receptor (beta chain) was captured by sequencing in a study of neurological immune-mediated disorders. Synthesis of cDNA was performed by 5'RACE using 10-nucleotide random UMIs. TCRdb recomputed calls from the 5' RACE reads with MiXCR, one row per CDR3 protein. The sample holds fewer than 90,000 distinct CDR3 sequences, about 9.3% seen once. This clonotype was detected many times. The antigen remains undetermined. Study-wide results and caveats: HTLV-1-associated myelopathy had the most TCR clonal expansion, while multiple sclerosis had the least, a level that fell below healthy controls. CDR3 amino acid sequences of expanded clones were not shared across subjects, a result suggesting private repertoires in all groups.

The unsorted libraries originated from 2 million PBMCs that had been stored at -80 C. This CDR3 is 12 amino acids long. Per the germline V gene, CDR1 is DFQATT and CDR2 is SNEGSKA (reference sequence). V lost 2 bases to trimming and J lost 7 bases; unmatched junction nucleotides: 4. The receptor comes from a man aged 40-49 years in good health. This rearrangement joins TRBV20-1 to TRBJ1-2; 7 bases are shared with TRBD1. The source material was PBMCs. DNA for the CDR3: TGCAGTGCTAGAAACCAGGGGGGTGGCTACACCTTC. It specifies CSARNQGGGYTF.